This T cell receptor beta chain was sequenced in a study of cytomegalovirus exposure and HLA in healthy donors. Germline CDR1 is MNHEY and CDR2 is SMNVEV (reference sequence). This CDR3 is built from 15 residues. The junction had 6 bases not matched to a gene; V was cut back by 3 bases and J by 7 bases. Generated by immunoSEQ multiplex PCR, the TCRdb table keeps only in-frame clones and is missing some. The table includes 40,000 to 60,000 clones, 85% to 95% detected once. V usage is TRBV27 and J usage is TRBJ2-1, with 10 bases matching TRBD2. The TCR comes from a young woman in good health and CMV-seropositive. The specimen was PBMCs. The CDR3 sequence: CASSLGAGGLNEQFF. DNA for the CDR3: TGTGCCAGCAGTTTGGGAGCGGGAGGGCTTAATGAGCAGTTCTTC.